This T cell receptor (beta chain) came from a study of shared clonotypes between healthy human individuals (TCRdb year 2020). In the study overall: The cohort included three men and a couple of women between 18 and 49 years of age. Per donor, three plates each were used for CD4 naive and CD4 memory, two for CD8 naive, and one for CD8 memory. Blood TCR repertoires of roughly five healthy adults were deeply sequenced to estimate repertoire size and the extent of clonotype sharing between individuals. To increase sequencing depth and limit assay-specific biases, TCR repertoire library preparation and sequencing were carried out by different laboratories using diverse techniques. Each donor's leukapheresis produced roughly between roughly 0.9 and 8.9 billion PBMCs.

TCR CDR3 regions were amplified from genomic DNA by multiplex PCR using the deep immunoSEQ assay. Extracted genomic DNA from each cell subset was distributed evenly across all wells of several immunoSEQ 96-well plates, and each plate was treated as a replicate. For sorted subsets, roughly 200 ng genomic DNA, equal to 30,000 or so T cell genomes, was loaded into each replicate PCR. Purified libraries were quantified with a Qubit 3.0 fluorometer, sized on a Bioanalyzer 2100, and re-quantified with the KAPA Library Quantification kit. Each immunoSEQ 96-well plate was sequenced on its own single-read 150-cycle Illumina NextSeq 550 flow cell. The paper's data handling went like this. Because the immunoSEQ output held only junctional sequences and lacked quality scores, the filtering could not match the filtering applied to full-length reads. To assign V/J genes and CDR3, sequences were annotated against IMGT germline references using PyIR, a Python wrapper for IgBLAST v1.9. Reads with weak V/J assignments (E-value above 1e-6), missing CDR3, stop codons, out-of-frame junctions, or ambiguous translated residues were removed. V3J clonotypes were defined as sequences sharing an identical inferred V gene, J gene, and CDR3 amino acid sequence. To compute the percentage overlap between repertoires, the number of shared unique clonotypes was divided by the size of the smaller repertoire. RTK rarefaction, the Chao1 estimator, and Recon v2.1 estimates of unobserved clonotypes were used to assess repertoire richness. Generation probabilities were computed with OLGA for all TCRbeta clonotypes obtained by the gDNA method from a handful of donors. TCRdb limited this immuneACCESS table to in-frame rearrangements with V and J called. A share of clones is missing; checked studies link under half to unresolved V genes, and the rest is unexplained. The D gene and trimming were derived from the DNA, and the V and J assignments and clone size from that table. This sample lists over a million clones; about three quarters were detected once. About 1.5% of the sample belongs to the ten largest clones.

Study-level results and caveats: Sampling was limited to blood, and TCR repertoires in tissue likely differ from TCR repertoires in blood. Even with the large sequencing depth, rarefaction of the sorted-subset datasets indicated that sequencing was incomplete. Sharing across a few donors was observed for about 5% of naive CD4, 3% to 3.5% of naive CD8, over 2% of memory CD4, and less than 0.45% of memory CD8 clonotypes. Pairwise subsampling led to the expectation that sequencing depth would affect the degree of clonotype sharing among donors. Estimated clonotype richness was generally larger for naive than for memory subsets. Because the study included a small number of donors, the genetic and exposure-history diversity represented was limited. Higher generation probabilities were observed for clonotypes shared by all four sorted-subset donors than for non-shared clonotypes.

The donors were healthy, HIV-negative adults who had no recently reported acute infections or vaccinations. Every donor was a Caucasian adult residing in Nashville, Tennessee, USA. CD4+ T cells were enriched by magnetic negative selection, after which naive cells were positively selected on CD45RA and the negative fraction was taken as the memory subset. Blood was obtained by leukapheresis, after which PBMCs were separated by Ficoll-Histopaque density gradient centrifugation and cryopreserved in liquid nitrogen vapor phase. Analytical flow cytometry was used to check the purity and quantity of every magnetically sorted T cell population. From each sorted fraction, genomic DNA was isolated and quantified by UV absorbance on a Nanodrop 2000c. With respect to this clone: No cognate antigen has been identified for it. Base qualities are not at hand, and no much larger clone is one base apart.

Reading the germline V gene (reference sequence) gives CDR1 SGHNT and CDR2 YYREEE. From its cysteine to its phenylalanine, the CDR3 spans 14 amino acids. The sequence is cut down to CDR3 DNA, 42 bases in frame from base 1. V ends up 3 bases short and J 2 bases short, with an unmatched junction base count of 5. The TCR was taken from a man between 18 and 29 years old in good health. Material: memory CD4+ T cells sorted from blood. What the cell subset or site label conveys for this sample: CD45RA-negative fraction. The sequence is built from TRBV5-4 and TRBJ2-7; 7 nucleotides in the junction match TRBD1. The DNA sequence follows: TGTGCCAGCAGCTCCGGGACAGCGACCTACGAGCAGTACTTC. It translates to CASSSGTATYEQYF.